This T cell receptor beta chain was profiled in a study of blood T cell repertoires in COVID-19. Study as a whole: COVID-19 samples from acute and convalescent phases originated in the United States, Italy and Spain.

In the original processing: Reference gene primer amplification in the assay estimated nucleated cell counts. The table came from immunoSEQ multiplex PCR; TCRdb's copy has only in-frame clones and leaves some out. V, J and clone size are taken as reported in that table, and D and trimming were inferred from the DNA itself. The sample has roughly 200,000 clones; about 86% are singletons. Turning to this clone: This CDR3 is also generated by other DNA sequences in the sample.

Sequenced: peripheral blood. This receptor was identified in a man aged 50-60 years with active or convalescent COVID-19.

The CDR3 here is CASSPGGRRTEAFF. The DNA for the CDR3 is TGTGCCAGCAGCCCTGGCGGGCGGAGGACTGAAGCTTTCTTT. The chain links TRBV7-2 to TRBJ1-1; D is ambiguous. The V gene lost 5 bases and the J gene lost 5 bases, with 15 bases spanning the gap. CDR3 size: 14 residues. The V gene's germline CDR1 is SGHTA and CDR2 FQGNSA. The entire variable domain, with the rest obtained from reference TRBV7-2 and TRBJ1-1, is as follows: GAGVSQSPSNKVTEKGKDVELRCDPISGHTALYWYRQSLGQGLEFLIYFQGNSAPDKSGLPSDRFSAERTGGSVSTLTIQRTQQEDSAVYLCASSPGGRRTEAFFGQGTRLTVV.